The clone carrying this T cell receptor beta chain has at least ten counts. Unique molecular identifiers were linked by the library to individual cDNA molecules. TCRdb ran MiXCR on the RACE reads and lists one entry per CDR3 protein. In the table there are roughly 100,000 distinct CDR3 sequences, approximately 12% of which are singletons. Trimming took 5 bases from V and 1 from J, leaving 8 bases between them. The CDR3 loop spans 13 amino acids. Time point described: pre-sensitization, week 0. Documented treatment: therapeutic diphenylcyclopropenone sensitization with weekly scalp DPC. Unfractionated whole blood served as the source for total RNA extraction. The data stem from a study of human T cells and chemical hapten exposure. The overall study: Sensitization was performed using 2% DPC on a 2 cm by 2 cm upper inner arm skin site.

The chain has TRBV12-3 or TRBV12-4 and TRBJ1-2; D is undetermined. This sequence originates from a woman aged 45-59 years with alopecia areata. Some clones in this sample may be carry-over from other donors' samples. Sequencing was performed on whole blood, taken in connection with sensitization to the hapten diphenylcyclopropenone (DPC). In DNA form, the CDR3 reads TGTGCCAGCAGTCTACATAGTAACTATGGCTACACCTTC. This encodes CASSLHSNYGYTF.